This T cell receptor (beta chain) was found in a study of cytomegalovirus exposure and HLA in healthy donors. V gave up 3 bases and J gave up 3 bases, with 6 bases separating them. This CDR3 region has 12 residues. CDR1 and CDR2 (germline): GTSNPN, SVGIG (reference sequence). Measured with immunoSEQ multiplex PCR; TCRdb has only the in-frame clones, and not every one. In the table there are about 120,000 clones, around 89% of which are singletons. The sample was PBMCs. The sequence came from a woman under 30 in good health and CMV-seropositive. The rearrangement links TRBV30 to TRBJ2-1; no definite D call. Written as DNA, the CDR3 is TGTGCCTGGAGCCTAGGCTACAATGAGCAGTTCTTC. Translating gives CAWSLGYNEQFF.